The rows below give T cell receptor beta chains drawn from one sample of a study of blood T cells in healthy people across ages. TCRdb re-analysed the 5' RACE reads in MiXCR, keeping a single row per CDR3 protein. The sample has fewer than 800,000 distinct CDR3 sequences; around half are singletons. What was sequenced was blood. Receptor source: a woman aged 60-75 years in good health. The CDR3 runs from the conserved cysteine through the conserved F or W. D genes are given only for firm matches. Clone size is stated in some rows and not others, as once, few, many or a class when expanded.

D gene	V gene	clone size	J gene	CDR3 DNA	CDR3 protein
.	TRBV4-3	many	TRBJ1-1	TGCGCCAGCAGCCAAGATCCAGGCTCGAACACTGAAGCTTTCTTT	CASSQDPGSNTEAFF
.	TRBV15	.	TRBJ1-4	TGTGCCACCAGCAGAGTCGATGAAAAACTGTTTTTT	CATSRVDEKLFF
.	TRBV7-2	few	TRBJ2-5	TGTGCCAGCAGCTCCCCAAGGGAGCAAGAGACCCAGTACTTC	CASSSPREQETQYF
.	TRBV5-1	once	TRBJ2-7	TGCGCCAGCAGCTTGCGCCAGGAGGTATACGAGCAGTACTTC	CASSLRQEVYEQYF
TRBD2	TRBV6-5	.	TRBJ2-5	TGTGCCAGCAGTTACTCGGGACCGGGAGGGGGGGTCGGAGAGACCCAGTACTTC	CASSYSGPGGGVGETQYF
.	TRBV5-1	.	TRBJ1-1	TGCGCCAGCAGCTTGGAGGCGGGAATCGCTGAAGCTTTCTTT	CASSLEAGIAEAFF
TRBD1	TRBV4-2	.	TRBJ1-5	TGTGCCAGCAGCCAAGACTGGACAGGCGCTCAGCCCCAGCATTTT	CASSQDWTGAQPQHF
TRBD1	TRBV7-2	once	TRBJ2-1	TGTGCCAGCAGCTTTCGCCCCGGGACAGCGGCCCCCTCCTACAATGAGCAGTTCTTC	CASSFRPGTAAPSYNEQFF
TRBD2	TRBV12-3/TRBV12-4	.	TRBJ2-3	TGTGCCAGCAGTTTTAGGGAGGGTCCAGATACGCAGTATTTT	CASSFREGPDTQYF
.	TRBV3-1	.	TRBJ2-1	TGTGCCAGCAGCCAGCAGACGGGAACCCTGTTCTTC	CASSQQTGTLFF
.	TRBV3-1	.	TRBJ1-4	TGTGCCAGCAGCCAAGATGGGGACGAAAAACTGTTTTTT	CASSQDGDEKLFF
.	TRBV6-1	.	TRBJ2-1	TGTGCCAGCAGTGAATCGGCAGGGTACCTCGATGAGCAGTTCTTC	CASSESAGYLDEQFF
TRBD1	TRBV5-1	.	TRBJ2-4	TGCGCCAGCAGCCCGGGGCTTGGGACAGGGAAAAACATTCAGTACTTC	CASSPGLGTGKNIQYF
.	TRBV6-5	once	TRBJ2-7	TGTGCCGGCAGTTCGTTGGCGCTTCGTTGGAACGAGCAGTACTTC	CAGSSLALRWNEQYF
TRBD1	TRBV9	.	TRBJ1-4	TGTGCCAGCAGCGTATCAGGACAGGGGATAGAAAAACTGTTTTTT	CASSVSGQGIEKLFF
TRBD1	TRBV7-9	.	TRBJ1-1	TGTGCCAGCAGCTTAGCGAGACAGGGGGGCACTGAAGCTTTCTTT	CASSLARQGGTEAFF
TRBD1	TRBV28	.	TRBJ1-2	TGTGCCAGCAGTCCCCAGGGGGAGTTCGGCGTGGGAGGCTACACCTTC	CASSPQGEFGVGGYTF
.	TRBV18	.	TRBJ2-4	TGTGCCAGCTCACCATCTCCGTATGGGGACCGAGGGGACAATGAGCAGTACTTC	CASSPSPYGDRGDNEQYF
.	TRBV18	.	TRBJ2-3	TGTGCCGCTAAGACCTGGACGGGTGTTATGGATACGCAGTATTTT	CAAKTWTGVMDTQYF
.	TRBV6-2/TRBV6-3	.	TRBJ2-7	TGTGCCAGCACCCAATCCGGATACGAGCAGTACTTC	CASTQSGYEQYF
.	TRBV7-7	.	TRBJ2-7	TGTGCTAGCAGCCCCGGACCGGCAGGCTTAATCGAGCAGTACTTC	CASSPGPAGLIEQYF
TRBD2	TRBV29-1	few	TRBJ2-1	TGCGTTGCCCGGGGGACTAGCGGGAGTATTAATGAGCAGTTCTTC	CVARGTSGSINEQFF
.	TRBV27	.	TRBJ2-5	TGTGCCAGCAGTTTCCGACTTCCGGGTTTCCAAGAGACCCAGTACTTC	CASSFRLPGFQETQYF
.	TRBV7-2	.	TRBJ1-1	TGTGCCAGCAGCTTAGCCAACCCGCAATACAGCGGGGGAGCTTTCTTT	CASSLANPQYSGGAFF
TRBD1	TRBV2	few	TRBJ2-7	TGTGCCAGTATAGGGGGCGGGTATCTGGAGTACTTC	CASIGGGYLEYF
TRBD1	TRBV6-2/TRBV6-3	.	TRBJ2-7	TGTGCCCGCAGTCGCACAGGGGGTCTCTCCTACGAGCAGTACTTC	CARSRTGGLSYEQYF
.	TRBV7-2	.	TRBJ1-2	TGTGCCAGCAGCGATCCGACGGAAAACTATGGCCACACCTTC	CASSDPTENYGHTF
TRBD2	TRBV6-2/TRBV6-3	.	TRBJ2-1	TGTGCCAGCAGTTACCAGAGCGGGAGGCCCTACAATGAGCAGTTCTTC	CASSYQSGRPYNEQFF
.	TRBV21-1	few	TRBJ1-6	TGTGCCAGCAGTCCCCCGGCCCGGGCTCAGTATAATTCACCCCTCCACTTT	CASSPPARAQYNSPLHF
TRBD2	TRBV5-6	many	TRBJ2-7	TGTGCCAGCAGCTCCGGGACTAGCGGACGATACGAGCAGTACTTC	CASSSGTSGRYEQYF
.	TRBV20-1	few	TRBJ2-3	TGCAGTGCTAGAGATCGGGTCTTGGGGACAGATACGCAGTATTTT	CSARDRVLGTDTQYF
.	TRBV7-2	few	TRBJ2-3	TGTGCCAGCAGCCGAGACATCACAGATACGCAGTATTTT	CASSRDITDTQYF
.	TRBV7-9	.	TRBJ2-5	TGTGCCAGCAGTGCGGCGGGGGCCCGGGAGACCCAGTACTTC	CASSAAGARETQYF
.	TRBV6-2/TRBV6-3	.	TRBJ2-7	TGTGCCAGCAGTCCGAATCGTGGGCAGTACTTC	CASSPNRGQYF
TRBD2	TRBV4-1	.	TRBJ2-7	TGCGCCAGCAGCCAAGACCAGCGGGAGCTTTCCTACGAGCAGTACTTC	CASSQDQRELSYEQYF
TRBD2	TRBV29-1	few	TRBJ2-5	TGCAGCGTTGAGAGGACTAGCGGTGAAGAGACCCAGTACTTC	CSVERTSGEETQYF
.	TRBV5-1	.	TRBJ2-7	TGCGCCAGCAGCTTGGGGGGGGTGTCCACCTACGAGCAGTACTTC	CASSLGGVSTYEQYF